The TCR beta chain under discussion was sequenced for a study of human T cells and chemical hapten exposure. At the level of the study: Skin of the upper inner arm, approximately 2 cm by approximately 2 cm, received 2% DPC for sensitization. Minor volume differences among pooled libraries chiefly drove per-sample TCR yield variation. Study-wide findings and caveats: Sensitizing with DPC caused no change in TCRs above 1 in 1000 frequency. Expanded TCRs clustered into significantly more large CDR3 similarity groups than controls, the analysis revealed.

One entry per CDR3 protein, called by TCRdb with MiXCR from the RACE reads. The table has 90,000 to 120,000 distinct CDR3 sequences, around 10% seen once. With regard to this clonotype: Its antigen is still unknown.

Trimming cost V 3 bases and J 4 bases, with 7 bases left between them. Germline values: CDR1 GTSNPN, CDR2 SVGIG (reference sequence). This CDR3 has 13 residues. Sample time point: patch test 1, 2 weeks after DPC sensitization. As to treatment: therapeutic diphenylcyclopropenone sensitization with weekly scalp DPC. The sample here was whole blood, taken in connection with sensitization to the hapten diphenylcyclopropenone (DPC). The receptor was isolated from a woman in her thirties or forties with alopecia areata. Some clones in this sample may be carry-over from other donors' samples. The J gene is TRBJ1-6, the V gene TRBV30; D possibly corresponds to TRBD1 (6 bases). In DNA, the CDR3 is TGTGCCTGGAGCGGACAGTATAATTCACCCCTCCACTTT. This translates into CAWSGQYNSPLHF.